Described below is a single T cell receptor beta chain sequence and its context. Samples were taken several times over chemoradiotherapy. TCRdb's table, derived via immunoSEQ multiplex PCR, lists solely in-frame clones and lacks some. The sample shows about 3,000 clones, around 80% of them seen only once. Germline CDR1 and CDR2: GTSNPN and SVGIG (reference sequence). This CDR3 comprises 15 residues. The V end was cut by 3 bases, the J end by 0 bases, with 12 bases between. The sample is drawn from a study of chemoradiotherapy in HPV16-positive cancers. This chain links TRBV30 with TRBJ1-5; no clear D. The source was tumor tissue, collected from a patient who underwent chemoradiotherapy. This receptor was obtained from a human donor with HPV-associated anogenital cancer. The CDR3 DNA sequence: TGTGCCTGGAGCCCAAGCGGAGCTAGCAATCAGCCCCAGCATTTT. Protein product: CAWSPSGASNQPQHF.